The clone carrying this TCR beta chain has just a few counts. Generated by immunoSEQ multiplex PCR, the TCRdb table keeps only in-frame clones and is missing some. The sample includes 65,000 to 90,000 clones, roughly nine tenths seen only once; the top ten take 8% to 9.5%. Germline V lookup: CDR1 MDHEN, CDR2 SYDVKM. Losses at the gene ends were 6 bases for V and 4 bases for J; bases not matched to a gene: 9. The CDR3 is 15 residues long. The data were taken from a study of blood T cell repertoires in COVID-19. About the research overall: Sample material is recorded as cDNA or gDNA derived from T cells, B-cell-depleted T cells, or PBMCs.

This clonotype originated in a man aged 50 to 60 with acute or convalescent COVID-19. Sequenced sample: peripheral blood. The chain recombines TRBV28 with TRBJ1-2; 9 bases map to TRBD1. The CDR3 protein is CASSFPTDRGYGYTF. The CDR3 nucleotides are TGTGCCAGCAGCTTCCCCACGGACAGGGGCTATGGCTACACCTTC.